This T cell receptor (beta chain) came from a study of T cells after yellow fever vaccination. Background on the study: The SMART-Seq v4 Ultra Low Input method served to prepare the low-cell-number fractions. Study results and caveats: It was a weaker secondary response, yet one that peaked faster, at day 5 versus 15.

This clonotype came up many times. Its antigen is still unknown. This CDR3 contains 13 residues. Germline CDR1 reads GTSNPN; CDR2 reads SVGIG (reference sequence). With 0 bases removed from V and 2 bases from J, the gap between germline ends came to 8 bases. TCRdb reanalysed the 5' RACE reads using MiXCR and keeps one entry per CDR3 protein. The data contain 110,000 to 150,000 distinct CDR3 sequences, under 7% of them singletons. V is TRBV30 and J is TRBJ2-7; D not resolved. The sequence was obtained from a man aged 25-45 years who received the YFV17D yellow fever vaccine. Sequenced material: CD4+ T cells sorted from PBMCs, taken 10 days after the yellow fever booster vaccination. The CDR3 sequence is CAWSVQTAYEQYF. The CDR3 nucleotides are TGTGCCTGGAGTGTACAAACAGCCTACGAGCAGTACTTC.